This T cell receptor beta chain stems from a study of cytomegalovirus exposure and HLA in healthy donors. The V segment lost 1 base and the J segment 7 bases; nucleotides outside the gene matches: 2. Germline assignment: CDR1 LNHNV and CDR2 YYDKDF (reference sequence). This CDR3 has 14 residues. The PCR had 60 Vbeta and 13 Jbeta primers. The protocol was immunoSEQ multiplex PCR, while the TCRdb copy is restricted to in-frame clones and leaves out a portion. The sample holds 70,000 or so clones. Sequenced: PBMCs. This sequence joins TRBV15 and TRBJ1-2; 11 bases line up with TRBD1. This clonotype originated in a man aged 40-49 years in good health and CMV-seronegative. The CDR3 sequence: CATSRGTGGSGYTF. In nucleotides, the CDR3 is TGTGCCACCAGCAGAGGGACAGGGGGCTCTGGCTACACCTTC.